This T cell receptor (beta chain) was profiled in a study of long-term antiretroviral therapy in people with HIV. This clone was seen more than once but under ten times. The antigen is not known. At the survey level, the v3.0 immunoSEQ assay was run. A per-sample goal of about 35,000-55,000 T-cell genomes was targeted by sequencing. Profiled with immunoSEQ multiplex PCR; TCRdb holds only in-frame clones, not every one. This table has tens of thousands of clones, more than 80% appearing once. V lost 6 bases and J lost 0; bases outside the gene matches: 8. The CDR3 consists of 15 residues. The V gene's germline CDR1 is MNHNS and CDR2 SASEGT. Each donor had at least one pre-ART and at least two post-ART PBMC samples. General study findings and limits: Patients on ART gained diversity, which nonetheless stayed below transplant donor controls. ART adherence was not documented, and neither viral resistance nor therapy changes had any data.

The source material was unsorted PBMCs, sampled 3.2 years before starting antiretroviral therapy. The J gene is TRBJ2-7, the V gene TRBV6-1, with 7 bases matching TRBD2. This clonotype was sampled from a man aged 45-65 years with HIV. CDR3 coding DNA: TGTGCCAGCAGACGGACTAGAGAATTCTCCTACGAGCAGTACTTC. Translating it yields CASRRTREFSYEQYF.